This T cell receptor (beta chain) was sequenced for a study of T cell responses to AZD1222 COVID-19 vaccine (dated by TCRdb to the early 2020s). About the study as a whole: TCR sequencing covered over 230 trial participants: 200 to 220 given two doses of AZD1222 and about 26 given two doses of MenACWY control vaccine. Trial participants were enrolled by age into subgroups of 18-55, 56-69 and 70-plus years, and roughly 160, 29 and 62 TCR-sequenced participants, respectively, were included in these subgroups. The full study reports these points: Epitopes outside the regions mutated in the B.1.351 and B.1.1.7 variants were reportedly recognized by nearly half of the unique spike-specific TCRs. A significant rise in spike-specific TCR breadth and depth was observed after two AZD1222 doses relative to day 0 and relative to MenACWY recipients. Conclusions about previously exposed vaccinees were limited because only 5 or 6 AZD1222 recipients were SARS-CoV-2 seropositive at baseline. No day 14 peak-response samples were available, so repertoires were characterized only after the peak T cell response. Most participants were white British and females outnumbered males, and the authors suggested that clonal diversity may have been underestimated. In the small 56-69-year group, the increase in depth fell short of significance, most likely because of low power. The whole spike protein was spanned by vaccine-associated CD4 TCRs, and dominant responses were seen in regions 160-218 and 743-854.

The CDR3 regions of human TCRbeta chains were subjected to immunosequencing. The study's processing was this. TCRs in the repertoires were matched against a reference library of SARS-CoV-2-specific TCRs that had been generated with the MIRA antigen-specificity platform. Breadth was defined as the fraction of unique TCRs that were SARS-CoV-2-associated, and depth was defined as the fraction of total T cells that were SARS-CoV-2-associated. Each spike-specific TCR was assigned to its reactive spike region and to a CD4 or CD8 class using the MIRA data. Log10-transformed breadth and depth values were compared by one-way ANOVA with Sidak's multiple comparisons tests. Held by TCRdb, this immuneACCESS table contains in-frame sequences only and omits some clones. Under half of the omission traces to an unresolved V gene where checked; the cause of the rest is unknown. V and J calls and clone size are given by that table; D and trimming were obtained from the DNA. The sample table lists around 120,000 clones, 70% to 90% of them with a count of one. In total, the top ten clones hold roughly 2.5% of the sample.

CDR1 and CDR2 were assigned from the germline V gene (reference sequence) as GTSNPN and SVGIG. Germline trimming amounts to 2 bases on V and 7 bases on J, with 8 as the count of junction bases outside the gene matches. The CDR3 holds 14 amino acids from the cysteine to the phenylalanine. Of all the DNA, just the CDR3 is kept, 42 bases in frame from base 1. This specimen's time point label, per the study, means: about 28 days (+/-7) after the second vaccine dose. Because spike-specific TCR depth and breadth did not differ between the two schedules, AZD1222 recipients who got a second dose at roughly 4 weeks were pooled with those who got a second dose at roughly 12 weeks. Vaccinee samples came from UK trials COV001 and COV002, including a single-blind randomized controlled phase 2/3 trial of AZD1222 (ChAdOx1 nCoV-19) in healthy adults. Trial participant PBMC samples were collected at day 0 and day 28 after the second dose for TCRbeta chain sequencing.

Remarks on this clone: Its cognate antigen has yet to be identified. No much larger clone exists at a distance of one base, and base qualities are not known.

The sequence joins TRBV30 to TRBJ2-1, and TRBD2 aligns with 7 junction nucleotides. This sample comprised peripheral blood, obtained 28 days after the second AZD1222 dose. This clonotype was sampled from an adult who received the AZD1222 COVID-19 vaccine. For the CDR3, the sequence is CAWSTGGNGNEQFF. The DNA reads TGTGCCTGGAGTACGGGAGGCAACGGAAATGAGCAGTTCTTC.